The T cell receptor beta chain described here comes from a study of T cells in Graves' hyperthyroidism and ophthalmopathy. Points from the study as a whole: Most thyroid clonotypes expanded above 0.001 appeared in blood too.

The CDR3 has 14 amino acids. Germline assignment: CDR1 SGHVS and CDR2 FQNEAQ. Trimming cost V 4 bases and J 1 base, with 9 bases left between them. Among ophthalmopathy patients, the Clinical Activity Score reached at least 3, the NOSPECS grade reached at least 4, and duration remained under 3 months. Amplified TCR beta CDR3 regions derived from RNA transcripts. During a first-round RT-PCR of the TCR CDR3, the HTBI primer set was used. TCRdb itself ran the multiplex PCR reads through MiXCR, one entry per CDR3 protein. The sample includes fewer than 350,000 distinct CDR3 sequences, roughly a fifth of them seen just once. This clonotype was recorded at least ten times. Its antigen is not identified.

What was sequenced was blood. This rearrangement joins TRBV7-8 to TRBJ2-3; D gene ambiguous. This TCR came from a man aged 45 to 65 with Graves' ophthalmopathy. The CDR3 sequence: CASSSRVRTDTQYF. The CDR3, as DNA: TGTGCCAGCAGCTCCCGGGTCCGCACAGATACGCAGTATTTT.